One and the same sample provided the 28 T cell receptor beta chains below, sequenced in a study of cytomegalovirus exposure and HLA in healthy donors. PCR primers comprised 60 Vbeta and 13 Jbeta primers. This table comes from immunoSEQ multiplex PCR, and its TCRdb copy is limited to in-frame clones, with some not included. The sample yields about 170,000 clones, 80% to 90% seen once. Source material: PBMCs. These receptors originate from a woman aged 18-29 years in good health and CMV-seronegative.

The V call is TRBV28, the J call TRBJ1-2; unclear D gene. This CDR3 spans 14 amino acids. Germline V gives CDR1 MDHEN, CDR2 SYDVKM. V was clipped by 6 bases and J by 2 bases, with 13 bases between them. The CDR3 spells CASSQSRGNYGYTF. CDR3 bases: TGTGCCAGCAGCCAAAGCCGGGGAAACTATGGCTACACCTTC.

The chain carries TRBV5-1 and TRBJ2-3; TRBD1 agrees at 8 bases. The CDR3 is 16 residues long. CDR1 and CDR2 (germline): SGHRS, YFSETQ. Trimming removed 4 bases from V and 0 bases from J; junction bases left unmatched: 7. The CDR3 is CASSTTGQGSTDTQYF. The CDR3 nucleotides are TGCGCCAGCAGCACAACTGGACAGGGAAGCACAGATACGCAGTATTTT.

CDR3 coding DNA: TGTGCCAGCAGTACGGGACAGGTTAGCAATCAGCCCCAGCATTTT. This encodes CASSTGQVSNQPQHF. This sequence joins TRBV6-5 and TRBJ1-5; 8 bases match TRBD1. Germline V CDR1 and CDR2: MNHEY, SVGAGI. CDR3 length equals 15 residues. V shed 5 bases and J 0 bases; nucleotides not matched to a gene: 3.

The chain links TRBV6-5 to TRBJ2-2; 7 nucleotides line up with TRBD1. CDR1 and CDR2 (germline): MNHEY, SVGAGI. V lost 3 bases to trimming and J lost 6 bases; unmatched junction nucleotides: 4. The length of the CDR3 is 14 residues. The DNA of the CDR3 is TGTGCCAGCAGTTATCGCACAGGGGCCGGGGAGCTGTTTTTT. Residues: CASSYRTGAGELFF.

This chain links TRBV7-8 with TRBJ2-2; D call uncertain. The V gene's germline CDR1 is SGHVS and CDR2 FQNEAQ. The CDR3 covers 13 residues. The CDR3 reads CALSDNNTGELFF. The CDR3, as DNA: TGTGCTCTTTCCGACAATAACACCGGGGAGCTGTTTTTT.

This rearrangement joins TRBV5-1 to TRBJ2-7, with 10 bases lining up with TRBD1. The germline CDR1 and CDR2 sequences are SGHRS and YFSETQ. The CDR3 is 16 residues long. V shed 1 base and J 3 bases; nucleotides not matched to a gene: 7. This CDR3 is CASSLRGGTGVYEQYF. The CDR3 nucleotides are TGCGCCAGCAGCTTGAGGGGTGGGACAGGGGTCTACGAGCAGTACTTC. Full variable domain (missing parts from reference TRBV5-1 and TRBJ2-7): KAGVTQTPRYLIKTRGQQVTLSCSPISGHRSVSWYQQTPGQGLQFLFEYFSETQRNKGNFPGRFSGRQFSNSRSEMNVSTLELGDSALYLCASSLRGGTGVYEQYFGPGTRLTVT.

The rearrangement joins TRBV28 to TRBJ1-4, with 7 bases matching TRBD1. CDR3 length: 15 amino acids. Germline V CDR1 and CDR2: MDHEN, SYDVKM. Germline trimming cut 2 bases from V and 3 bases from J; bases unmatched to any gene: 3. The chain's CDR3 is CASSLRGQANEKLFF. CDR3 bases: TGTGCCAGCAGTTTAAGGGGGCAGGCTAATGAAAAACTGTTTTTT.

This chain joins TRBV14 and TRBJ2-1, with D possibly being TRBD2 (5 bases). V lost 5 bases and J 2 bases, leaving 13 bases between the germline ends. The germline gives CDR1 SGHDN, CDR2 FVKESK. CDR3 length equals 15 residues. The CDR3 loop is CASSYLLVPYNEQFF. As DNA, the CDR3 is TGTGCCAGCAGCTACCTACTAGTCCCCTACAATGAGCAGTTCTTC. Looking up the rest from reference TRBV14 and TRBJ2-1 gives the full variable domain: EAGVTQFPSHSVIEKGQTVTLRCDPISGHDNLYWYRRVMGKEIKFLLHFVKESKQDESGMPNNRFLAERTGGTYSTLKVQPAELEDSGVYFCASSYLLVPYNEQFFGPGTRLTVL.

This chain joins TRBV19 and TRBJ2-5; the match to TRBD2 covers 8 bases. The CDR3 is 13 residues long. Germline V lookup: CDR1 LNHDA, CDR2 SQIVND (reference sequence). Trimming at V came to 4 bases and at J to 4 bases, leaving 2 bases not matched to a gene. CDR3 in amino acids: CASSTTSGETQYF. Written as DNA, the CDR3 is TGTGCCAGTAGTACCACTAGCGGAGAGACCCAGTACTTC.

J is TRBJ1-4 and V is TRBV28; TRBD1 matches at 7 bases. The germline V gene encodes CDR1 MDHEN and CDR2 SYDVKM. CDR3 size: 14 residues. The ends lost 6 bases at V and 6 bases at J; junction bases unmatched: 7. CDR3 nucleotides: TGTGCCAGCAGCCCGACAGGGCGTCATGAAAAACTGTTTTTT. Encoded protein: CASSPTGRHEKLFF.

This chain joins TRBV7-4 and TRBJ2-7, with D perhaps matching TRBD1 (6 bases). CDR1 is SGHVT, CDR2 SQSDAQ, per germline. The CDR3 is made up of 14 amino acids. The V end was cut by 1 base, the J end by 7 bases, with 14 bases between. This chain's CDR3 is CASSLVGGPCEQYF. CDR3 DNA: TGTGCCAGCAGCTTAGTTGGGGGCCCCTGTGAGCAGTACTTC.

This chain links TRBV20-1 with TRBJ2-3; D not resolved. The CDR3 runs 11 residues. The germline gives CDR1 DFQATT, CDR2 SNEGSKA (reference sequence). Trimming took off 4 bases at V and 4 bases at J, with 6 bases between the two ends. CDR3 DNA sequence: TGCAGTGCTACCCGAGCAGATACGCAGTATTTT. This gives the protein CSATRADTQYF.

V is TRBV19 and J is TRBJ1-5, with TRBD1 identical over 7 bases. Trimming cost V 8 bases and J 1 base; bases outside gene matches: 17. This CDR3 is built from 18 residues. Germline lookup yields CDR1 LNHDA and CDR2 SQIVND (reference sequence). CDR3 residues: CASVRALTGLKSNQPQHF. The CDR3, as DNA: TGTGCCAGTGTTAGGGCTTTGACAGGGCTGAAGAGCAATCAGCCCCAGCATTTT.

The rearrangement joins TRBV7-9 to TRBJ1-1, with D uncertain. Germline CDR1 SEHNR, CDR2 FQNEAQ (reference sequence). The CDR3 runs 14 residues. CDR3 sequence reads: CANKADWEGTEAFF. CDR3 DNA sequence: TGTGCTAACAAAGCGGACTGGGAAGGCACTGAAGCTTTCTTT.

The J gene is TRBJ2-7, the V gene TRBV2, with D tentatively TRBD1 (6 bases). From germline, CDR1 is SNHLY and CDR2 FYNNEI. The length of the CDR3 is 13 residues. The V end lost 7 bases, the J end lost 0 bases, and 10 bases lay between the germline ends. CDR3 sequence (DNA): TGTGCCAGCAATCTCAGGGGCTCCTACGAGCAGTACTTC. It yields the protein CASNLRGSYEQYF.

V is TRBV2 and J is TRBJ2-5; D call uncertain. The J call may not be correct, given that the DNA end is closer to TRBJ2-7. Germline V gene sequence: CDR1 SNHLY, CDR2 FYNNEI. The CDR3 contains 14 residues. CDR3: CASSEGQNYAEQYF. For the CDR3, the DNA is TGTGCCAGCAGTGAAGGGCAAAACTACGCCGAGCAGTACTTC.

The CDR3 loop is CASSLVLSLAGGVQFF. In nucleotides, the CDR3 is TGTGCCAGCAGCTTAGTTCTTTCACTAGCGGGGGGAGTTCAGTTCTTC. The V and J genes are TRBV7-9 and TRBJ2-1; 12 bases map to TRBD2. V gave up 1 base and J gave up 13 bases; unmatched junction bases: 11. This CDR3 has 16 residues. Germline V gene data show CDR1 as SEHNR and CDR2 as FQNEAQ (reference sequence). Variable domain in full (rest from reference TRBV7-9 and TRBJ2-1): DTGVSQNPRHKITKRGQNVTFRCDPISEHNRLYWYRQTLGQGPEFLTYFQNEAQLEKSRLLSDRFSAERPKGSFSTLEIQRTEQGDSAMYLCASSLVLSLAGGVQFFGPGTRLTVL.

The V and J genes are TRBV5-1 and TRBJ2-2, with a weak D call TRBD2 (5 bases). The CDR3 has 15 amino acids. Between the trimmed V and J ends, which lost 0 bases and 0 bases, there was a span of 6 bases. From germline, CDR1 is SGHRS and CDR2 YFSETQ. CDR3 in amino acids: CASSLVGANTGELFF. The CDR3, as DNA: TGCGCCAGCAGCTTGGTCGGGGCGAACACCGGGGAGCTGTTTTTT.

The chain carries TRBV19 and TRBJ2-3; D not certain. The V gene lost 3 bases and the J gene lost 1 base, with 5 bases spanning the gap. Germline V gene lookup returns CDR1 LNHDA and CDR2 SQIVND (reference sequence). The CDR3 is made up of 13 amino acids. The CDR3 DNA reads as TGTGCCAGTAGTATTCAGGGCACAGATACGCAGTATTTT. As protein: CASSIQGTDTQYF.

In this sample, this clone turned up once. The chain uses TRBV9 and TRBJ2-3; the match to TRBD2 covers 13 bases. The V and J ends lost 4 bases and 6 bases, in that order; junction bases with no gene match: 8. From germline, CDR1 is SGDLS and CDR2 YYNGEE. The CDR3 has 16 amino acids. The CDR3, as DNA: TGTGCCAGCAGCCCTCGACTAGCGGGGGGACCGGATACGCAGTATTTT. It translates to CASSPRLAGGPDTQYF.

This chain links TRBV27 with TRBJ2-3, with a weak D call TRBD2 (5 bases). The CDR3 has 15 amino acids. The germline V gene has CDR1 MNHEY and CDR2 SMNVEV (reference sequence). The V end lost 5 bases, the J end lost 2 bases, and 14 bases lay between the germline ends. The DNA for the CDR3 is TGTGCCAGCAGTACGGACTTTCTTTTCACAGATACGCAGTATTTT. Protein product: CASSTDFLFTDTQYF.

This chain links TRBV5-4 with TRBJ2-5; 8 positions agree with TRBD2. Trimming at V came to 0 bases and at J to 4 bases, leaving 8 bases not matched to a gene. The length of the CDR3 is 16 residues. Looked up from germline, CDR1 is SGHNT and CDR2 is YYREEE (reference sequence). The DNA for the CDR3 is TGTGCCAGCAGCTTGGGTCTAGCGGGCGGTGGAGAGACCCAGTACTTC. Amino acid sequence: CASSLGLAGGGETQYF.

This chain links TRBV28 with TRBJ2-1; no clear D gene. Trimming pared 4 bases from V and 5 bases from J, leaving 15 bases between. Germline values: CDR1 MDHEN, CDR2 SYDVKM. CDR3 length: 15 amino acids. The CDR3 spells CASSSPSRLNNEQFF. The DNA of the CDR3 is TGTGCCAGCAGTTCACCTAGTCGCTTAAACAATGAGCAGTTCTTC.

This sequence joins TRBV28 and TRBJ2-5; weak D call: TRBD1 (6 bases). V was pared by 2 bases and J by 3 bases, with 31 bases between. Looked up from germline, CDR1 is MDHEN and CDR2 is SYDVKM. The CDR3 sequence is 21 residues long. CDR3: CASSLPTTGYYTHSVKETQYF. CDR3 nucleotide sequence: TGTGCCAGCAGTTTACCCACGACAGGATACTATACCCACTCAGTCAAAGAGACCCAGTACTTC.

J is TRBJ2-1 and V is TRBV4-1; the match to TRBD1 covers 10 bases. CDR1 and CDR2 from the germline V gene are MGHRA and YSYEKL. The ends lost 0 bases at V and 4 bases at J; junction bases unmatched: 3. This CDR3 is built from 16 residues. The chain's CDR3 is CASSQDWDRGYNEQFF. CDR3 nucleotides: TGCGCCAGCAGCCAAGATTGGGACAGGGGATACAATGAGCAGTTCTTC.

This clone showed up just a few times. The CDR3 DNA reads as TGTGCCAGCAGCCAGGGGGTGAGCACTGAAGCTTTCTTT. Its translation is CASSQGVSTEAFF. The rearrangement uses TRBV7-2 and TRBJ1-1; TRBD1 matches at 7 bases. The V gene end was trimmed by 5 bases and the J gene end by 4 bases; junction bases not matched to a gene: 4. In germline, CDR1 is SGHTA, CDR2 FQGNSA. This CDR3 is built from 13 residues.

This clone was counted a few times. J is TRBJ2-2 and V is TRBV4-2; D not certain. V was pared by 0 bases and J by 7 bases, with 6 bases between. This CDR3 has 13 amino acids. Germline values: CDR1 LGHNA, CDR2 YNFKEQ. CDR3 nucleotides: TGTGCCAGCAGCCAAGAGGTAGTCGGGGAGCTGTTTTTT. It encodes CASSQEVVGELFF.

V usage is TRBV5-1 and J usage is TRBJ2-3; D uncertain. CDR1 is SGHRS, CDR2 YFSETQ, per germline. This CDR3 has 12 residues. With 5 bases removed from V and 4 bases from J, the gap between germline ends came to 8 bases. The CDR3 loop is CASSLVSDTQYF. CDR3 bases: TGCGCCAGCAGTTTAGTCTCAGATACGCAGTATTTT.